These 18 T cell receptor beta chains came from one sample sequenced in a study of a mutant IDH1 vaccine in newly diagnosed glioma. Assay used: immunoSEQ multiplex PCR; TCRdb lists only in-frame clones, some missing. Of roughly 51,000 clones in the sample, less than 85% were seen once. As for time point: week 5, during vaccination. All doses held 300 ug of mutant IDH1 20-mer peptide, with topical imiquimod. Their antigens are not known. Source: PBMCs, taken from a glioma patient whose treatment included an IDH1 peptide vaccine. These receptors were obtained from a young woman with glioma. Some clones in this sample may be carry-over from other donors' samples.

The rearrangement joins TRBV5-6 to TRBJ1-1; D is unclear. The germline V gene encodes CDR1 SGHDT and CDR2 YYEEEE. The CDR3 extends over 14 amino acids. Trimming stripped 0 bases from V and 0 bases from J, with 6 bases between. The CDR3 spells CASSLGSVNTEAFF. The CDR3 bases are TGTGCCAGCAGCTTGGGTTCAGTGAACACTGAAGCTTTCTTT.

This chain uses TRBV29-1 with TRBJ2-1; D uncertain. V lost 4 bases, J lost 6 bases, and 7 bases lay in between. Germline V gene sequence: CDR1 SQVTM, CDR2 ANQGSEA. This CDR3 has 11 amino acids. The CDR3 loop is CSVAQPNEQFF. The CDR3 DNA reads as TGCAGCGTTGCCCAGCCCAATGAGCAGTTCTTC.

V and J are TRBV6-4 and TRBJ1-6; 7 bases fit TRBD1. The CDR3 runs to 15 residues. V was pared by 6 bases and J by 7 bases, with 9 bases of the junction left unmatched. Germline V CDR1 and CDR2: MRHNA, SNTAGT. CDR3 amino acids: CASSPGGLGNSPLHF. As DNA, the CDR3 is TGTGCCAGCAGCCCAGGGGGGCTTGGCAATTCACCCCTCCACTTT.

This chain connects TRBV2 to TRBJ2-2, with D unresolved. Trimming removed 7 bases at V and 2 bases at J, with 11 bases between. This CDR3 spans 14 amino acids. Germline V gene lookup returns CDR1 SNHLY and CDR2 FYNNEI. The CDR3, as DNA: TGTGCCAGCATTGGGTCTGTTAACACCGGGGAGCTGTTTTTT. It specifies CASIGSVNTGELFF.

This chain links TRBV27 with TRBJ2-1; 8 positions agree with TRBD2. Germline CDR1 MNHEY, CDR2 SMNVEV (reference sequence). Trimming took 4 bases from V and 2 from J; bases not matched to a gene: 4. The CDR3 is 15 residues long. CDR3 protein: CASSSAGGTYNEQFF. CDR3 DNA sequence: TGTGCCAGCAGTTCTGCGGGAGGAACCTACAATGAGCAGTTCTTC.

V usage is TRBV4-1 and J usage is TRBJ2-7; 9 bases are a match to TRBD2. The germline V gene has CDR1 MGHRA and CDR2 YSYEKL. The CDR3 totals 15 residues. The ends lost 0 bases at V and 0 bases at J; junction bases unmatched: 0. For the CDR3, the DNA is TGCGCCAGCAGCCAAGATAGCGGGAGCTCCTACGAGCAGTACTTC. Translation: CASSQDSGSSYEQYF.

This clone occurred once. The chain has TRBV19 and TRBJ2-2; tentatively, D is TRBD1 (6 bases). The germline V gene has CDR1 LNHDA and CDR2 SQIVND (reference sequence). The CDR3 totals 14 residues. V shed 6 bases and J shed 4 bases, with 12 bases lying between them. The CDR3 coding sequence is TGTGCCAGTAGGCGAACAGGGTCCACCGGGGAGCTGTTTTTT. The encoded protein is CASRRTGSTGELFF.

The rearrangement links TRBV4-1 to TRBJ2-7; perhaps D is TRBD1 or TRBD2 (5 bases each). Trimming left V 3 bases short and J 0 bases short, with 9 bases between. CDR1 is MGHRA, CDR2 YSYEKL, per germline. This CDR3 has 14 residues. The CDR3 reads CASSQGRHSYEQYF. The DNA of the CDR3 is TGCGCCAGCAGCCAGGGACGGCACTCCTACGAGCAGTACTTC.

The rearrangement links TRBV5-4 to TRBJ2-2; D is unclear. The CDR3 is 16 amino acids. Germline CDR1 reads SGHNT; CDR2 reads YYREEE (reference sequence). Trimming removed 0 bases at V and 1 base at J, with 10 bases between. In DNA form, the CDR3 reads TGTGCCAGCAGCTTGGGACACGCCATGAACACCGGGGAGCTGTTTTTT. Residues: CASSLGHAMNTGELFF.

This clone occurred a few times. The chain links TRBV5-6 to TRBJ1-4; unclear D gene. Germline values: CDR1 SGHDT, CDR2 YYEEEE. CDR3 size: 14 residues. Between the trimmed V and J ends, which lost 1 base and 0 bases, there was a span of 4 bases. The CDR3 region has the DNA TGTGCCAGCAGCTTGTTTGCAACTAATGAAAAACTGTTTTTT. Translating it yields CASSLFATNEKLFF. The full variable domain, completed using reference TRBV5-6 and TRBJ1-4, is DAGVTQSPTHLIKTRGQQVTLRCSPKSGHDTVSWYQQALGQGPQFIFQYYEEEERQRGNFPDRFSGHQFPNYSSELNVNALLLGDSALYLCASSLFATNEKLFFGSGTQLSVL.

This rearrangement joins TRBV5-1 to TRBJ1-4; D is undetermined. Germline V gives CDR1 SGHRS, CDR2 YFSETQ. V was pared by 0 bases and J by 7 bases, with 10 bases between. CDR3 length: 14 residues. CDR3 sequence: CASSLGGSGEKLFF. CDR3 bases: TGCGCCAGCAGCTTGGGGGGTTCCGGTGAAAAACTGTTTTTT.

J is TRBJ2-7 and V is TRBV5-5; TRBD1 matches at 9 bases. The junction had 9 bases not matched to a gene; V was cut back by 5 bases and J by 0 bases. Germline values: CDR1 SGHKS, CDR2 YYEKEE (reference sequence). This CDR3 has 16 residues. The CDR3 is CASRQGARTSSYEQYF. Written as DNA, the CDR3 is TGTGCCAGCAGACAGGGGGCGCGGACTAGCTCCTACGAGCAGTACTTC. Supplemented by reference TRBV5-5 and TRBJ2-7, the full variable domain reads DAGVTQSPTHLIKTRGQQVTLRCSPISGHKSVSWYQQVLGQGPQFIFQYYEKEERGRGNFPDRFSARQFPNYSSELNVNALLLGDSALYLCASRQGARTSSYEQYFGPGTRLTVT.

The V gene is TRBV4-3, the J gene TRBJ1-2, with a possible D match to TRBD1 (6 bases). Germline CDR1 reads LGHNA; CDR2 reads YSLEER. V gave up 6 bases and J gave up 1 base, with 9 bases separating them. The CDR3 length is 13 residues. CDR3 sequence reads: CASRGTLNYGYTF. The CDR3 DNA reads TGCGCCAGCAGGGGGACACTTAACTATGGCTACACCTTC.

V is TRBV2 and J is TRBJ1-1, with D maybe TRBD1 (5 bases). CDR3 size: 14 residues. V dropped 6 bases and J dropped 0 bases, with 11 bases sitting between them. The germline V gene has CDR1 SNHLY and CDR2 FYNNEI. CDR3 nucleotide sequence: TGTGCCAGCAGGGGGGGACTGCTGAACACTGAAGCTTTCTTT. It is translated as CASRGGLLNTEAFF.

V usage is TRBV7-2 and J usage is TRBJ1-2, with D perhaps matching TRBD1 (6 bases). The germline V gene has CDR1 SGHTA and CDR2 FQGNSA. V was trimmed by 1 base and J by 6 bases, leaving 21 bases between them. CDR3 length equals 17 residues. CDR3 sequence (DNA): TGTGCCAGCAGCTTAGTGGAATCCGGGGGCGGATTTGATGGCTACACCTTC. It yields the protein CASSLVESGGGFDGYTF.

The CDR3 bases are TGCGCCAGCAGCTTGGCCGGCGGACGGGTCCACGAGCAGTACTTC. Its protein is CASSLAGGRVHEQYF. The V and J genes are TRBV5-1 and TRBJ2-7; D remains unclear. The length of the CDR3 is 15 residues. Looked up from germline, CDR1 is SGHRS and CDR2 is YFSETQ. Trimming cost V 0 bases and J 5 bases, with 15 bases left between them.

V is TRBV28 and J is TRBJ2-3; D is uncertain. This CDR3 spans 14 amino acids. Germline CDR1 reads MDHEN; CDR2 reads SYDVKM. V was clipped by 3 bases and J by 4 bases, with 11 bases between them. The chain's CDR3 is CASSFVSGSDTQYF. The CDR3 DNA follows: TGTGCCAGCAGTTTCGTATCCGGTTCAGATACGCAGTATTTT.

In its sample, this clone was seen a few times. V is TRBV10-3 and J is TRBJ2-4, with D perhaps TRBD2 (6 bases). V was cut by 3 bases and J by 6 bases, with 9 bases left in between. Germline CDR1 reads ENHRY; CDR2 reads SYGVKD. The CDR3 sequence is 13 residues long. CDR3 sequence: CAISDTEGNIQYF. CDR3 bases: TGTGCCATCAGTGATACGGAGGGAAACATTCAGTACTTC.